This TCR beta chain appears in the sequencing data of a study of response to subunit inactivated influenza vaccine. MiXCR, run by TCRdb on the RT-PCR reads, gives a single entry per CDR3 protein. The sample has 500,000 to 600,000 distinct CDR3 sequences, 14% seen once. The CDR3 consists of 16 residues. V trimming: 1 base; J trimming: 3 bases; junction bases outside the gene matches: 3. The germline V gene encodes CDR1 LGHDT and CDR2 YNNKEL (reference sequence). Notes on this clonotype: Its antigen is currently unknown.

General study results and limits: Few new T cells, the authors suggested, are recruited by each seasonal influenza vaccination.

This clonotype originated in a man aged 45-65 years who received an inactivated influenza vaccine. The specimen was PBMCs from blood, collected about 12 days after vaccination. This chain joins TRBV3-1 and TRBJ2-7; 13 nucleotides align to TRBD2. CDR3 nucleotides: TGTGCCAGCAGCCAAGCGGGACTAGCGGGAATCTACGAGCAGTACTTC. Encoded protein: CASSQAGLAGIYEQYF.